Listed below are T cell receptor beta chains from one sample, sequenced in a study of blood T cells in healthy people across ages. TCRdb recomputed calls from the 5' RACE reads with MiXCR, one row per CDR3 protein. The sample shows about 780,000 distinct CDR3 sequences, around 50% of them seen only once. Sequencing used blood. The receptor source for this set is an elderly man in good health. CDR3s include the opening cysteine and the closing phenylalanine or tryptophan. A D gene is named only where the DNA matches it firmly. Expanded clones get a size class; other rows say once, few or many, or leave the size out.

j_gene,v_gene,d_gene,abundance,CDR3aa,CDR3nt
TRBJ1-2,TRBV5-1,TRBD1,few,CASSLDGQGDVGHGYTF,TGCGCCAGCAGCTTGGATGGACAGGGGGACGTTGGTCATGGCTACACCTTC
TRBJ1-5,TRBV15,.,.,CATSRDRGENQPQHF,TGTGCCACCAGCAGAGATCGGGGGGAAAATCAGCCCCAGCATTTT
TRBJ2-5,TRBV12-3/TRBV12-4,TRBD2,.,CASSPPGLAGLQYF,TGTGCCAGCAGTCCGCCGGGACTAGCGGGTCTGCAGTACTTC
TRBJ2-1,TRBV6-2/TRBV6-3,.,.,CASSALEYNEQFF,TGTGCCAGCAGTGCCCTAGAGTACAATGAGCAGTTCTTC
TRBJ2-5,TRBV6-5,.,few,CASRSTGRETQYF,TGTGCCAGCAGGTCAACAGGGAGAGAGACCCAGTACTTC
TRBJ2-1,TRBV6-1,.,.,CASLNAYSSYNEQFF,TGTGCCAGCCTAAATGCCTATAGCTCCTACAATGAGCAGTTCTTC
TRBJ1-1,TRBV12-3/TRBV12-4,.,few,CASSSYGDTEAFF,TGTGCCAGCAGTTCCTACGGGGATACTGAAGCTTTCTTT
TRBJ2-3,TRBV27,.,.,CASNPFRGGYGTDTQYF,TGTGCCAGCAACCCCTTCAGAGGCGGGTATGGCACAGATACGCAGTATTTT
TRBJ2-7,TRBV20-1,.,once,CSARDRTAYEQYF,TGCAGTGCTAGAGATCGAACAGCCTACGAGCAGTACTTC
TRBJ2-1,TRBV21-1,.,.,CASSKARLAGAGEQFF,TGTGCCAGCAGCAAAGCGCGCCTAGCGGGAGCGGGTGAGCAGTTCTTC
TRBJ2-7,TRBV25-1,TRBD1,.,CASSELGTGGSHEQYF,TGTGCCAGCAGTGAATTGGGGACAGGGGGTAGCCACGAGCAGTACTTC
TRBJ2-1,TRBV5-1,.,few,CASSLRQIYNEQFF,TGCGCCAGCAGCCTGAGGCAAATCTACAATGAGCAGTTCTTC
TRBJ2-7,TRBV7-2,TRBD2,few,CASSVSSGSINEQYF,TGTGCCAGCAGCGTGTCAAGCGGGAGTATAAACGAGCAGTACTTC
TRBJ2-1,TRBV9,.,.,CASSVRSDGEQFF,TGTGCCAGCAGCGTACGGAGCGACGGTGAGCAGTTCTTC
TRBJ2-5,TRBV4-3,TRBD2,.,CASNQGPPGLAFQETQYF,TGCGCCAGCAACCAAGGGCCACCGGGACTAGCGTTCCAAGAGACCCAGTACTTC
TRBJ2-1,TRBV20-1,.,few,CSARDRERAQSEQFF,TGCAGTGCTAGAGACCGGGAGCGTGCCCAGAGCGAACAGTTCTTC
TRBJ2-7,TRBV6-2/TRBV6-3,.,.,CASSSTTVTYEQYF,TGTGCCAGCAGTTCAACGACAGTAACCTACGAGCAGTACTTC
TRBJ2-7,TRBV5-1,.,many,CASSLEGHSYEQYF,TGCGCCAGCAGCTTGGAGGGCCACTCCTACGAGCAGTACTTC
TRBJ2-7,TRBV7-2,TRBD2,many,CASSILAGVFDEQYF,TGTGCCAGCAGCATTCTAGCGGGAGTATTTGACGAGCAGTACTTC
TRBJ2-3,TRBV12-3/TRBV12-4,.,.,CASSLFATPTDTQYF,TGTGCCAGCAGTTTATTTGCCACACCTACAGATACGCAGTATTTT
TRBJ2-1,TRBV7-3,TRBD2,few,CASSLTASGYNEQFF,TGTGCCAGCAGCTTAACGGCTAGCGGGTACAATGAGCAGTTCTTC
TRBJ2-7,TRBV5-6,TRBD2,.,CASTGASGEYEQYF,TGTGCCAGCACCGGGGCTAGCGGGGAATACGAGCAGTACTTC
TRBJ2-1,TRBV6-6,.,.,CASVGLATKQFF,TGTGCCAGCGTCGGACTGGCTACTAAGCAGTTCTTC